Listed below are T cell receptor beta chains from one sample, sequenced in a study of T cells after yellow fever vaccination. TCRdb processed the 5' RACE reads anew with MiXCR; each CDR3 protein has one entry. The data contain roughly 150,000 distinct CDR3 sequences, roughly 8.2% of them singletons. Sequenced material: CD4+ T cells sorted from PBMCs, taken 5 days after the yellow fever booster vaccination. The receptors were sampled from a young man who received the YFV17D yellow fever vaccine. The CDR3 runs from the conserved cysteine through the conserved F or W. Fields, in order: CDR3 length, D gene, V gene, J gene, clone size, CDR3 protein, CDR3 DNA. The D gene is left open where the match is weak. Clone size is not always given. Where it is, it says once, few, many or a class for expanded clones.

>17|TRBD2|TRBV7-8|TRBJ2-1|many
CASSLVASGSSYNEQFF
TGTGCCAGCAGCTTAGTGGCTAGCGGGAGCTCCTACAATGAGCAGTTCTTC
>13|TRBD2|TRBV11-2|TRBJ2-7|many
CASRFGRTYEQYF
TGTGCCAGCAGGTTCGGGAGGACCTACGAGCAGTACTTC
>14|TRBD2|TRBV29-1|TRBJ2-7|many
CSVVLGGLAGEQYF
TGCAGCGTTGTCTTAGGGGGACTAGCAGGCGAGCAGTACTTC
>13|.|TRBV3-1|TRBJ1-5|few
CASSQGINQPQHF
TGTGCCAGCAGTCAGGGTATCAATCAGCCCCAGCATTTT
>16|TRBD2|TRBV10-3|TRBJ2-5|many
CAISDLSGSGEETQYF
TGTGCCATCAGTGATCTATCAGGGAGCGGGGAGGAGACCCAGTACTTC
>16|.|TRBV5-6|TRBJ2-2|few
CASSLEVAGTTGELFF
TGTGCCAGCAGCCTAGAGGTCGCGGGAACCACCGGGGAGCTGTTTTTT
>15|.|TRBV6-5|TRBJ2-1|few
CASSYSTQLRSEQFF
TGTGCCAGCAGTTACTCGACACAGCTAAGGAGTGAGCAGTTCTTC
>16|.|TRBV3-1|TRBJ2-7|few
CASSPTGARAPYEQYF
TGTGCCAGCAGCCCCACCGGGGCGCGGGCCCCCTACGAGCAGTACTTC
>13|.|TRBV3-1|TRBJ1-1|few
CASSQLAEVEAFF
TGTGCCAGCAGCCAATTGGCAGAGGTGGAAGCTTTCTTT
>17|TRBD2|TRBV15|TRBJ2-5|few
CATSRGLAGVRQETQYF
TGTGCCACCAGCAGGGGACTAGCGGGAGTTCGGCAAGAGACCCAGTACTTC
>14|.|TRBV3-1|TRBJ1-2|many
CASSNRPGNYGYTF
TGTGCCAGCAGTAACAGGCCGGGGAACTATGGCTACACCTTC
>15|.|TRBV14|TRBJ1-6|many
CASSQADRKNSPLHF
TGTGCCAGCAGCCAAGCTGACAGGAAGAATTCACCCCTCCACTTT
>13|.|TRBV10-3|TRBJ2-1|many
CASHRAPPNEQFF
TGTGCCAGCCACCGGGCCCCTCCCAATGAGCAGTTCTTC
>15|.|TRBV20-1|TRBJ2-7|many
CSARDSGSAIYEQYF
TGCAGTGCTAGAGATTCTGGATCAGCAATCTACGAGCAGTACTTC
>16|TRBD2|TRBV7-2|TRBJ2-3|many
CASSPQLAGRADTQYF
TGTGCCAGCAGCCCACAACTAGCGGGAAGGGCAGATACGCAGTATTTT
>16|TRBD1|TRBV7-6|TRBJ2-3|few
CASSPRGQGAGDTQYF
TGTGCCAGCAGCCCGAGAGGGCAGGGGGCTGGAGATACGCAGTATTTT
>17|.|TRBV21-1|TRBJ2-3|many
CASSKGLVAGAVDTQYF
TGTGCCAGCAGCAAGGGGTTGGTAGCGGGAGCGGTAGATACGCAGTATTTT
>13|.|TRBV5-6|TRBJ2-7|many
CASSLEGDYEQYF
TGTGCCAGCAGCTTGGAGGGGGACTACGAGCAGTACTTC
>17|.|TRBV28|TRBJ2-4|many
CASSLFRNRLAKNIQYF
TGTGCCAGCAGTTTATTTCGGAACCGACTAGCCAAAAACATTCAGTACTTC
>16|.|TRBV5-4|TRBJ2-2|many
CASSSQDDHYTGELFF
TGTGCCAGCAGCTCCCAAGATGATCACTACACCGGGGAGCTGTTTTTT
>14|.|TRBV20-1|TRBJ2-3|many
CSARGDSRTDTQYF
TGCAGTGCTAGAGGAGACAGCCGCACAGATACGCAGTATTTT
>15|.|TRBV5-5|TRBJ2-1|many
CASSLGQSNYNEQFF
TGTGCCAGCAGCTTAGGACAGTCAAACTACAATGAGCAGTTCTTC
>13|.|TRBV20-1|TRBJ1-1|.
CSACRGGLSEAFF
TGCAGTGCTTGCCGGGGGGGACTCTCTGAAGCTTTCTTT
>13|.|TRBV7-2|TRBJ2-1|many
CASTLGPDHEQFF
TGTGCCAGCACCTTAGGCCCTGACCATGAGCAGTTCTTC
>16|TRBD2|TRBV10-2|TRBJ2-7|many
CASSESTTSGSYEQYF
TGCGCCAGCAGTGAGTCCACGACTAGCGGGTCCTACGAGCAGTACTTC
>11|.|TRBV30|TRBJ1-1|many
CAWSVQVEAFF
TGTGCCTGGAGTGTACAGGTCGAAGCTTTCTTT
>13|.|TRBV20-1|TRBJ1-5|many
CSARGGGSQPQHF
TGCAGTGCTAGAGGAGGGGGGAGTCAGCCCCAGCATTTT
>12|.|TRBV12-3/TRBV12-4|TRBJ2-5|many
CASSFSMGTQYF
TGTGCCAGCAGTTTCTCTATGGGGACCCAGTACTTC
>16|.|TRBV7-2|TRBJ2-3|many
CASSFLSRVREDTQYF
TGTGCCAGCAGCTTCCTCTCGCGGGTGCGGGAAGATACGCAGTATTTT
>15|.|TRBV27|TRBJ2-7|many
CASSFFRVRTYEQYF
TGTGCCAGCAGTTTTTTCCGAGTTCGAACCTACGAGCAGTACTTC
>15|TRBD1|TRBV5-1|TRBJ1-1|many
CASSLADRGEQKAFF
TGCGCCAGCAGCTTGGCCGACAGGGGGGAGCAGAAAGCTTTCTTT
>16|TRBD2|TRBV4-1|TRBJ2-1|many
CASSQAGGWSYNEQFF
TGCGCCAGCAGCCAAGCGGGAGGGTGGTCCTACAATGAGCAGTTCTTC
>14|TRBD2|TRBV10-3|TRBJ2-1|many
CAITGGRPLNEQFF
TGTGCCATCACTGGCGGGAGACCCCTCAATGAGCAGTTCTTC
>10|.|TRBV7-9|TRBJ2-7|many
CATGVGEQYF
TGTGCGACGGGTGTGGGAGAGCAGTACTTC
>14|.|TRBV11-3|TRBJ2-1|many
CASSLGSLGNEQFF
TGTGCCAGCAGCTTAGGTTCCTTGGGGAATGAGCAGTTCTTC
>15|.|TRBV20-1|TRBJ2-3|many
CSPRDLVGLGDTQYF
TGCAGTCCTAGAGATCTTGTGGGGTTGGGGGATACGCAGTATTTT
>15|.|TRBV19|TRBJ2-1|few
CASSNTGHSYNEQFF
TGTGCCAGTAGTAACACAGGGCACTCCTACAATGAGCAGTTCTTC
>14|TRBD2|TRBV30|TRBJ2-7|few
CAGGGLAGAIEQYF
TGTGCCGGGGGGGGACTAGCGGGAGCGATCGAGCAGTACTTC
>19|TRBD2|TRBV20-1|TRBJ2-3|many
CSANLVPGLAGGPTDTQYF
TGCAGTGCTAACCTTGTCCCGGGACTAGCGGGAGGGCCCACAGATACGCAGTATTTT
>15|.|TRBV12-3/TRBV12-4|TRBJ2-7|many
CASSWRAGALGEQYF
TGTGCCAGCAGCTGGAGGGCGGGTGCCCTAGGCGAGCAGTACTTC
>14|.|TRBV15|TRBJ2-1|.
CASTRSRANNEQFF
TGTGCCTCCACGCGTAGCAGGGCCAACAATGAGCAGTTCTTC
>15|.|TRBV18|TRBJ2-7|many
CASSRNRGLGLIEYF
TGTGCCAGCTCACGAAACAGGGGACTAGGGTTAATAGAGTACTTC
>15|TRBD1|TRBV23-1|TRBJ1-2|many
CASSQLKGANYGYTF
TGCGCCAGCAGTCAATTGAAGGGGGCCAACTATGGCTACACCTTC
>13|.|TRBV6-2/TRBV6-3|TRBJ1-1|many
CASSYLRYTEAFF
TGTGCCAGCAGTTACCTGAGGTACACTGAAGCTTTCTTT
>14|.|TRBV6-5|TRBJ2-7|many
CASSSLTGLYEQYF
TGTGCCAGCAGTTCCCTCACAGGGCTTTACGAGCAGTACTTC
>13|.|TRBV12-3/TRBV12-4|TRBJ1-1|many
CASSLAPLAEAFF
TGTGCCAGCAGTTTAGCTCCCCTCGCTGAAGCTTTCTTT
>14|.|TRBV18|TRBJ2-3|many
CASSSQRSTDTQYF
TGTGCCAGCTCCTCGCAGCGGTCCACAGATACGCAGTATTTT
>12|.|TRBV14|TRBJ2-7|many
CASSQGTWKQYF
TGTGCCAGCAGCCAGGGGACCTGGAAACAGTACTTC
>13|.|TRBV5-1|TRBJ2-5|many
CASSLQKKETQYF
TGCGCCAGCAGCTTACAGAAAAAAGAGACCCAGTACTTC
>17|.|TRBV7-9|TRBJ1-6|few
CASSLALVGRGNSPLHF
TGTGCCAGCAGCTTAGCTCTTGTGGGGCGGGGTAATTCACCCCTCCACTTT
>18|TRBD2|TRBV11-2|TRBJ2-7|many
CASSRALTGTSGSYEQYF
TGTGCCAGCAGCCGAGCCCTCACCGGGACTAGCGGCTCCTACGAGCAGTACTTC
>13|TRBD1|TRBV20-1|TRBJ2-7|many
CSGGLTGGGEQYF
TGCAGTGGGGGACTGACAGGGGGCGGCGAGCAGTACTTC
>12|.|TRBV7-2|TRBJ2-3|many
CASSRDTPGQYF
TGTGCCAGCAGCAGGGACACGCCGGGGCAATATTTT
>12|TRBD1|TRBV29-1|TRBJ1-2|many
CSMKGQGDGYTF
TGCAGCATGAAGGGACAGGGCGATGGCTACACCTTC
>10|.|TRBV29-1|TRBJ2-5|many
CSAGAETQYF
TGCAGCGCAGGGGCGGAGACCCAGTACTTC